This T cell receptor beta chain was found in a study of glioma-infiltrating T cells after dendritic cell vaccination. The time point denotes: after dendritic cell vaccination, including at tumor progression/relapse. Isocitrate dehydrogenase mutation was absent in all glioblastoma patients. Sequencing was performed with immunoSEQ multiplex PCR; in TCRdb, only in-frame clones are kept and a portion is missing. This sample has roughly 56,000 clones, with about 83% found just once. This clone was observed a few times. This receptor was taken from a human donor with glioblastoma. The input for sequencing was blood, taken after dendritic cell vaccination.

The CDR3 coding sequence is TGTGCCAGCAGTGACTCGTCCAGGGGTGAGGGCTATGGCTACACCTTC. Its protein product is CASSDSSRGEGYGYTF. V gene TRBV6-4 combines with J gene TRBJ1-2; the D gene is possibly TRBD1 (6 bases). V lost 0 bases to trimming and J lost 4 bases, with 15 bases between them. The CDR3 is 16 residues long. CDR1 is MRHNA and CDR2 is SNTAGT in the germline V gene.